The rows below give T cell receptor beta chains drawn from one sample of a study of T-cell reconstitution after alpha-beta-depleted transplantation in children. TCRdb ran MiXCR on the PCR reads and lists one entry per CDR3 protein. Here the sample spans under 450,000 distinct CDR3 sequences, 15% to 20% being singletons. The sequences come from PBMCs, mostly from graft donor cells, collected 360 days after TCRalphabeta/CD19-depleted stem cell transplant. The receptor set was obtained from a boy in the first two years of life who had a stem cell transplant for Wiskott-Aldrich syndrome, so the T cells may come from the graft donor. Both conserved end residues are part of each CDR3. A D gene is named only where the DNA matches it firmly. The listing skips clone size in some rows; elsewhere it reads once, few, many or a size class.

abundance,v_gene,j_gene,d_gene,CDR3aa,CDR3nt
.,TRBV12-3/TRBV12-4,TRBJ2-1,.,CASRLGGGYEQFF,TGTGCCAGCAGGCTCGGCGGGGGCTATGAGCAGTTCTTC
.,TRBV20-1,TRBJ2-3,.,CSARDGREGTDTQYF,TGCAGTGCTAGAGATGGAAGGGAGGGCACAGATACGCAGTATTTT
many,TRBV20-1,TRBJ2-7,TRBD1,CSANTGTGGYEQYF,TGCAGTGCCAACACCGGGACAGGGGGCTACGAGCAGTACTTC
.,TRBV7-6,TRBJ2-7,.,CASTKGNSYEQYF,TGTGCCAGCACTAAAGGAAACTCCTACGAGCAGTACTTC
.,TRBV4-1,TRBJ2-5,.,CASSQAGWRVQETQYF,TGCGCCAGCAGCCAAGCAGGTTGGCGGGTTCAAGAGACCCAGTACTTC
few,TRBV6-2/TRBV6-3,TRBJ2-1,TRBD1,CASRLQGANEQFF,TGTGCCAGCAGATTACAGGGGGCCAATGAGCAGTTCTTC
.,TRBV12-3/TRBV12-4,TRBJ2-2,.,CASSFTPGSGELFF,TGTGCCAGCAGTTTCACCCCAGGGTCCGGGGAGCTGTTTTTT
.,TRBV21-1,TRBJ2-5,.,CASSTSSGLFEETQYF,TGTGCCAGCAGCACCTCATCGGGACTCTTCGAAGAGACCCAGTACTTC
few,TRBV24-1,TRBJ1-1,.,CATRSGGRTEAFF,TGTGCCACCAGATCGGGGGGAAGGACTGAAGCTTTCTTT
.,TRBV11-2,TRBJ2-1,TRBD1,CASSLVPGQEVSSSYNEQFF,TGTGCCAGCAGCTTAGTTCCGGGACAGGAGGTTTCCAGTTCCTACAATGAGCAGTTCTTC
.,TRBV5-1,TRBJ2-2,TRBD2,CASSFTSGPTGELFF,TGCGCCAGCAGCTTCACTAGCGGACCCACCGGGGAGCTGTTTTTT
.,TRBV12-3/TRBV12-4,TRBJ2-2,.,CASSPFGGYGELFF,TGTGCCAGCAGCCCCTTCGGGGGTTACGGGGAGCTGTTTTTT
few,TRBV7-2,TRBJ2-7,TRBD2,CASSSGLAGLNEQYF,TGTGCCAGCAGCTCCGGACTAGCGGGACTTAACGAGCAGTACTTC
few,TRBV11-1,TRBJ2-7,TRBD2,CASSPRTSGDNRKPYEQYF,TGTGCCAGCAGCCCCCGGACTAGCGGCGATAATAGGAAGCCCTACGAGCAGTACTTC
.,TRBV7-8,TRBJ2-5,.,CASSPYGGHQETQYF,TGTGCCAGCAGCCCGTATGGGGGGCATCAAGAGACCCAGTACTTC
few,TRBV20-1,TRBJ2-2,.,CSAQRSFYTGELFF,TGCAGTGCTCAGCGTTCCTTTTACACCGGGGAGCTGTTTTTT
few,TRBV2,TRBJ1-6,.,CASSPRGDDSPLHF,TGTGCCAGCAGTCCCCGGGGGGATGATTCACCCCTCCACTTT
.,TRBV12-3/TRBV12-4,TRBJ1-5,TRBD1,CASSKTGGPNQPQHF,TGTGCCAGCAGCAAAACAGGGGGCCCGAATCAGCCCCAGCATTTT
.,TRBV5-1,TRBJ2-7,.,CASSLGAETYEQYF,TGCGCCAGCAGCTTGGGGGCAGAGACCTACGAGCAGTACTTC
.,TRBV4-3,TRBJ2-7,.,CASRGGIYEQYF,TGCGCCAGCAGGGGCGGGATCTACGAGCAGTACTTC
.,TRBV24-1,TRBJ2-3,TRBD2,CATSDNRLAASTDTQYF,TGTGCCACCAGTGATAACAGACTAGCGGCTAGCACAGATACGCAGTATTTT
few,TRBV20-1,TRBJ1-3,.,CSARVGGSGNTIYF,TGCAGTGCTAGAGTCGGGGGGAGTGGAAACACCATATATTTT
few,TRBV20-1,TRBJ2-3,.,CSARRRDRRTDTQYF,TGCAGTGCTAGGCGGAGAGACAGACGCACAGATACGCAGTATTTT
few,TRBV29-1,TRBJ2-7,TRBD1,CSAEGAAYEQYF,TGCAGCGCCGAGGGGGCGGCCTACGAGCAGTACTTC
few,TRBV7-6,TRBJ1-2,.,CASSPDGRDGYTF,TGTGCCAGCAGCCCGGACGGAAGAGATGGCTACACCTTC
few,TRBV20-1,TRBJ2-3,TRBD1,CSAARDRGTDTQYF,TGCAGTGCGGCCCGGGACAGGGGTACAGATACGCAGTATTTT
many,TRBV12-3/TRBV12-4,TRBJ2-1,.,CASSSLDGLEQFF,TGTGCCAGCAGTTCCTTGGACGGGCTGGAGCAGTTCTTC
.,TRBV4-1,TRBJ1-1,TRBD1,CASSRRTGGVEAFF,TGCGCCAGCAGCCGACGGACAGGGGGCGTTGAAGCTTTCTTT
few,TRBV6-5,TRBJ2-5,TRBD2,CASSFPRGYQETQYF,TGTGCCAGCAGTTTCCCGCGGGGGTACCAAGAGACCCAGTACTTC